This T cell receptor beta chain was retrieved from a study of beta chain features in type 1 diabetes. Reverse transcribing all isolated RNA meant expressed TCRB transcripts were sequenced. Method: immunoSEQ multiplex PCR; TCRdb's copy keeps in-frame clones and lacks some. The sample yields some 140,000 clones, about 10% seen once. CDR3 size: 17 residues. From germline, CDR1 is LNHDA and CDR2 SQIVND (reference sequence). The J segment lost 0 bases and the V segment lost 7 bases, leaving 8 bases of the junction unmatched. In total, each donor contributed a single heparinised blood draw that averaged around 0.12 L. Cell sorting via CD45RO/CCR7/CD25/CD127/CD95/CD27 was performed to obtain CD4+ naive, central memory, regulatory and stem cell-like memory cells. Study outcomes and limitations: The naive, central memory and Treg TCRB repertoires of patients appeared to be more similar to one another than those of healthy donors. TCRB CDR3s were moderately but significantly shorter in Type 1 diabetes patients in all four CD4+ subsets. VDJ junctions sequenced from type 1 diabetes patients showed fewer insertions and more deletions.

This clone was detected a few times. The antigen is unknown. The rearrangement uses TRBV19 and TRBJ2-6; 8 nucleotides line up with TRBD1. Material: central memory CD4+ T cells from blood. The origin of this receptor is a man aged 30 to 39 with type 1 diabetes. CDR3 sequence reads: CASTPRDRSSGANVLTF. Here the CDR3 DNA reads TGTGCCAGTACCCCCAGGGACAGGTCCTCTGGGGCCAACGTCCTGACTTTC.